Below, 22 T cell receptor beta chains from the same sample are listed, as sequenced in a study of OX40 agonist ivuxolimab in advanced cancers. Libraries were prepared by immunoSEQ multiplex PCR; TCRdb keeps only in-frame clonotypes and omits some of them. The table has tens of thousands of clones, roughly four fifths seen once. The specimen comprised CD4+ or CD8+ T cells sorted from blood, sampled in a trial of the OX40 agonist ivuxolimab. These receptors were taken from an adult with an advanced solid tumor such as melanoma, head and neck, liver or kidney cancer.

V is TRBV7-8 and J is TRBJ1-2; 7 bases line up with TRBD1. J was trimmed by 6 bases and V by 4 bases; bases with no gene match: 14. The CDR3 length is 16 residues. Germline-derived CDR1 and CDR2 are SGHVS and FQNEAQ. The CDR3 DNA reads TGTGCCAGCAGCTCCATCCCGGGACAGACGGGGAATGGCTACACCTTC. Amino acids: CASSSIPGQTGNGYTF.

The chain uses TRBV28 and TRBJ2-5; TRBD2 is a possible D gene (5 bases). The V end lost 6 bases, the J end lost 4 bases, and 12 bases lay between the germline ends. Germline V gene sequence: CDR1 MDHEN, CDR2 SYDVKM. The CDR3 covers 13 residues. For the CDR3, the DNA is TGTGCCAGCAGCCCCCGGGGTGGAGAGACCCAGTACTTC. Its protein product is CASSPRGGETQYF.

V is TRBV5-1 and J is TRBJ2-1, with D maybe TRBD1 (5 bases). Trimming shortened V by 4 bases and J by 4 bases, and 9 bases separated the two germline ends. Looked up from germline, CDR1 is SGHRS and CDR2 is YFSETQ. The CDR3 is made up of 13 amino acids. CDR3 in amino acids: CASSEDSYNEQFF. DNA for the CDR3: TGCGCCAGCAGCGAAGACAGTTACAATGAGCAGTTCTTC.

The chain joins TRBV28 to TRBJ1-6, with TRBD1 matching 8 bases. V lost 6 bases to trimming and J lost 5 bases; unmatched junction nucleotides: 9. The germline V gene has CDR1 MDHEN and CDR2 SYDVKM. The CDR3 is made up of 16 amino acids. Here the CDR3 reads CASRLPGQENNSPLHF. CDR3 in DNA: TGTGCCAGCAGACTTCCGGGACAGGAGAATAATTCACCCCTCCACTTT. The full variable domain, its missing parts supplied by reference TRBV28 and TRBJ1-6, is DVKVTQSSRYLVKRTGEKVFLECVQDMDHENMFWYRQDPGLGLRLIYFSYDVKMKEKGDIPEGYSVSREKKERFSLILESASTNQTSMYLCASRLPGQENNSPLHFGNGTRLTVT.

This chain links TRBV9 with TRBJ1-2; the D is unclear. CDR1 and CDR2 from the germline V gene are SGDLS and YYNGEE. Trimming removed 2 bases at V and 0 bases at J, with 8 bases between. The CDR3 contains 14 residues. In DNA form, the CDR3 reads TGTGCCAGCAGCGTCGATCTGCCTAACTATGGCTACACCTTC. Protein sequence: CASSVDLPNYGYTF.

The genes are TRBV9 and TRBJ1-2, with D hard to call. V lost 4 bases, J lost 3 bases, and 4 bases lay in between. CDR3 size: 11 residues. The germline V gene encodes CDR1 SGDLS and CDR2 YYNGEE. The CDR3 DNA is TGTGCCAGCAGCAGGGACTATGGCTACACCTTC. Amino acids: CASSRDYGYTF.

This chain connects TRBV18 to TRBJ2-2; either TRBD1 or TRBD2 may fit D (6 bases each). CDR1 KGHSH and CDR2 LQKENI come from the germline V gene. The CDR3 loop spans 17 amino acids. Deletions cut 2 bases from V and 2 bases from J, with 15 bases between. The CDR3 DNA follows: TGTGCCAGCTCACCAAATTCCGGGGGCCCCAACACCGGGGAGCTGTTTTTT. Protein: CASSPNSGGPNTGELFF.

The rearrangement uses TRBV19 and TRBJ2-1, with TRBD1 as a possible D gene (6 bases). CDR1 LNHDA and CDR2 SQIVND come from the germline V gene (reference sequence). CDR3 length equals 14 residues. Trimming removed 7 bases at V and 8 bases at J, with 18 bases between. CDR3: CASKIGLGTYEQFF. The CDR3 DNA reads TGTGCCAGTAAAATTGGATTGGGGACATATGAGCAGTTCTTC.

The chain joins TRBV2 to TRBJ2-7, with D unresolved. The germline gives CDR1 SNHLY, CDR2 FYNNEI. With 4 bases removed from V and 0 bases from J, the gap between germline ends came to 7 bases. The CDR3 runs to 13 residues. The CDR3 nucleotides are TGTGCCAGCAGTGTTGTCAACTCCTACGAGCAGTACGTC. Encoded protein: CASSVVNSYEQYV.

About this clone: This CDR3 is also generated by other DNA sequences in the sample. The chain uses TRBV7-2 and TRBJ1-2; D is uncertain. Trimming left V 5 bases short and J 0 bases short, with 7 bases between. The germline CDR1 and CDR2 sequences are SGHTA and FQGNSA. The CDR3 consists of 13 residues. CDR3 sequence reads: CASSPGANYGYTF. CDR3 bases: TGTGCCAGCAGCCCCGGAGCTAACTATGGCTACACCTTC.

There are a few counts of this clone. This chain links TRBV2 with TRBJ1-2; D unresolved. V was trimmed by 6 bases and J by 2 bases, leaving 13 bases between them. Germline assignment: CDR1 SNHLY and CDR2 FYNNEI. The CDR3 runs 14 residues. CDR3 in DNA: TGTGCCAGCAGCCAAGAGGGCAGAAACTATGGCTACACCTTC. Its translation is CASSQEGRNYGYTF.

The chain joins TRBV29-1 to TRBJ2-1; 7 bases line up with TRBD1. CDR3 length: 12 residues. The ends lost 7 bases at V and 5 bases at J; junction bases unmatched: 5. Per germline, CDR1 SQVTM and CDR2 ANQGSEA. In DNA form, the CDR3 reads TGCAGCGCCGGGACAGCCAACAATGAGCAGTTCTTC. Its protein product is CSAGTANNEQFF.

The chain carries TRBV7-9 and TRBJ2-3, with D perhaps TRBD2 (5 bases). The CDR3 is 16 amino acids. Germline lookup yields CDR1 SEHNR and CDR2 FQNEAQ (reference sequence). Trimming took off 3 bases at V and 2 bases at J, with 15 bases between the two ends. CDR3 DNA: TGTGCCAGCAGCTTCACAACTGGAGGCGCCACAGATACGCAGTATTTT. The encoded protein is CASSFTTGGATDTQYF.

The chain joins TRBV11-2 to TRBJ2-2; TRBD1 might be the D (6 bases). CDR1 is SGHAT, CDR2 FQNNGV, per germline. The CDR3 totals 16 residues. Trimming removed 2 bases at V and 3 bases at J, with 13 bases between. This chain's CDR3 is CASSLQGTGYTGELFF. The CDR3 nucleotides are TGTGCCAGCAGCTTACAGGGGACGGGGTACACCGGGGAGCTGTTTTTT.

This sequence joins TRBV28 and TRBJ1-1; tentative D call: TRBD1 (6 bases). This CDR3 has 14 amino acids. The V gene's germline CDR1 is MDHEN and CDR2 SYDVKM. Trimming removed 1 base from V and 4 bases from J, with 10 bases in between. The CDR3 is CASSLSGEITEAFF. CDR3 in DNA: TGTGCCAGCAGTTTATCAGGGGAGATCACTGAAGCTTTCTTT.

The CDR3 DNA reads as TGTGCCAGCAGTTCGGACACCTCTGGGGCCAACGTCCTGACTTTC. Translated: CASSSDTSGANVLTF. The chain employs TRBV6-5 and TRBJ2-6; D is possibly TRBD1 (5 bases). Trimming shortened V by 4 bases and J by 0 bases, and 7 bases separated the two germline ends. Germline CDR1 and CDR2: MNHEY and SVGAGI. This CDR3 spans 15 amino acids.

The V gene is TRBV14, the J gene TRBJ2-3, with unresolved D. The length of the CDR3 is 12 residues. CDR1 and CDR2 from the germline V gene are SGHDN and FVKESK. The V end was cut by 2 bases, the J end by 6 bases, with 6 bases between. As DNA, the CDR3 is TGTGCCAGCAGCCAAACCCTCGATACGCAGTATTTT. Protein sequence: CASSQTLDTQYF.

The chain is built from TRBV27 and TRBJ2-2; 8 nucleotides match TRBD2. The CDR3 length is 17 residues. V lost 4 bases and J lost 1; bases outside the gene matches: 8. CDR1 MNHEY and CDR2 SMNVEV come from the germline V gene (reference sequence). CDR3 bases: TGTGCCAGCAGTTCAAGTCGCGGGACTAGGAACACCGGGGAGCTGTTTTTT. Its protein product is CASSSSRGTRNTGELFF.

This clone was detected only once. The V call is TRBV18, the J call TRBJ2-4; D remains unclear. The CDR3 is 17 residues long. Deletions cut 1 base from V and 1 base from J, with 14 bases between. Germline values: CDR1 KGHSH, CDR2 LQKENI. In DNA, the CDR3 is TGTGCCAGCTCACCACGTCAAGCTTCCCTCGCCAAAAACATTCAGTACTTC. As protein: CASSPRQASLAKNIQYF.

V and J are TRBV1 and TRBJ2-5; the table's D call, TRBD2, has no DNA check behind it. TRBV1 is labeled a pseudogene. This CDR3 region has 17 residues. The CDR3 spells CTSSQDGTGVVWETQYF. CDR3 DNA: TGCACCAGCAGCCAAGATGGGACGGGGGTAGTTTGGGAGACCCAGTACTTC.

This chain links TRBV11-3 with TRBJ1-1; no firm D call. Germline values: CDR1 SGHNT, CDR2 YENEEA. V gave up 2 bases and J gave up 1 base, with 8 bases separating them. The CDR3 is 14 residues long. The CDR3 reads CASSLPVKNTEAFF. The CDR3, as DNA: TGTGCCAGCAGCTTACCCGTCAAGAACACTGAAGCTTTCTTT.

The chain joins TRBV5-1 to TRBJ2-5; D may be TRBD1 or TRBD2 (5 bases each). The germline CDR1 and CDR2 sequences are SGHRS and YFSETQ. Trimming shortened V by 1 base and J by 1 base, and 11 bases separated the two germline ends. There are 15 residues in the CDR3. In DNA form, the CDR3 reads TGCGCCAGCAGCTTGTTTGCAGGGACCCAAGAGACCCAGTACTTC. It encodes CASSLFAGTQETQYF.